This T cell receptor (beta chain) was found in a study of CD8+ T cells in alopecia areata. Treatment: oral pan-JAK inhibitor, 5-10 mg twice daily. From alopecia areata patients, lesional scalp punch biopsies and peripheral blood were collected. For this clone: Its antigen is undetermined.

Findings and caveats of the study: A large proportion of expanded lesional clones were detected persisting in scalp and blood during tofacitinib.

This CDR3 is built from 13 residues. In germline, CDR1 is MNHNS, CDR2 SASEGT. Trimming at V came to 5 bases and at J to 6 bases, leaving 3 bases not matched to a gene. RNA was extracted and reverse transcribed into cDNA as the sequencing template. The table came from immunoSEQ multiplex PCR; TCRdb's copy has only in-frame clones and leaves some out. Of about 110,000 clones in the sample, about 60% were seen once. The starting material was CD8+ T cells sorted from blood, obtained at week 24, from a patient treated with tofacitinib. The J gene is TRBJ1-2, the V gene TRBV6-1; 10 nucleotides align to TRBD1. This clonotype originated in a human donor with alopecia areata. The CDR3 DNA reads TGTGCCAGCAGTTGGGACAGGGGAGATGGCTACACCTTC. As protein: CASSWDRGDGYTF.